In this sample, the clone carrying this TCR beta chain turned up many times. Its antigen remains unidentified. TCRdb processed the reads anew with MiXCR; each CDR3 protein has one entry. The sample lists 65,000 to 90,000 distinct CDR3 sequences, over 3.5% seen once, with around a fifth in the top ten. This specimen belongs to a study of T cell repertoires in cytomegalovirus infection. Looking at the study overall: Signatures in public TCR beta sequences pointed to both CMV infection and matching HLA type.

CDR3 length equals 19 residues. Germline CDR1 SGHVS, CDR2 FQNEAQ. V gave up 5 bases and J gave up 2 bases; unmatched junction bases: 14. Broader study findings: The ex vivo response showed dominance by HLA-C-restricted CMV-specific TCR beta clonotypes. Of the TCR beta families, the public ones yielded a cumulative frequency that identified carriers of CMV plus the relevant HLA.

Sequencing used PBMCs. V is TRBV7-8 and J is TRBJ2-2; 10 bases align to TRBD2. The receptor's source is a human donor in good health (CMV status not recorded). Some clones in this sample may be carry-over from other donors' samples. The CDR3 protein is CASSQPLGGLAVNTGELFF. CDR3 nucleotide sequence: TGTGCCAGCAGCCAACCCCTAGGAGGACTAGCGGTTAACACCGGGGAGCTGTTTTTT.